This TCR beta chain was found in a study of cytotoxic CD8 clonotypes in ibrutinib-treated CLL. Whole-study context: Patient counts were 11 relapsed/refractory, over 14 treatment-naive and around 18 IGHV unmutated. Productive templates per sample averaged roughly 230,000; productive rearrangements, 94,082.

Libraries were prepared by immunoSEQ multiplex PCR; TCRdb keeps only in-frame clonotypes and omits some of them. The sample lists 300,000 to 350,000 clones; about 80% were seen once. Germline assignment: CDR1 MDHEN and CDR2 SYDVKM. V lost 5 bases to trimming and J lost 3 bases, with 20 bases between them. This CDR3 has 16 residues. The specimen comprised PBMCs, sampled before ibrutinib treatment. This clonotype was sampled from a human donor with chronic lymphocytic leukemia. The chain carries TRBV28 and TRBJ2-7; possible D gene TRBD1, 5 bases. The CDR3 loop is CASSTRPPPGNYEQYF. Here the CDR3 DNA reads TGTGCCAGCAGTACCCGACCCCCGCCAGGGAACTACGAGCAGTACTTC.